This entry lists 17 T cell receptor beta chains sequenced from one sample in a study of T-cell reconstitution after alpha-beta-depleted transplantation in children. This sample's TCRbeta library carried unique molecular identifier barcodes. TCRdb used MiXCR to reprocess the PCR reads, holding one entry per CDR3 protein. The sample includes over 550,000 distinct CDR3 sequences, roughly a tenth of them seen just once. Sequencing used PBMCs from the stem cell graft donor, obtained from the stem cell graft. Receptors were obtained from a human donor who donated a stem cell graft to a child with acute myeloid leukemia.

This clonotype was picked up many times. The rearrangement uses TRBV9 and TRBJ1-6; no definite D call. Germline V lookup: CDR1 SGDLS, CDR2 YYNGEE. The CDR3 extends over 12 amino acids. Trimming stripped 1 base from V and 9 bases from J, with 5 bases between. This CDR3 is CASSVLGSPLHF. CDR3 in DNA: TGTGCCAGCAGCGTATTAGGTTCACCCCTCCACTTT.

This clonotype was observed a handful of times. The V and J genes are TRBV12-3 or TRBV12-4 and TRBJ2-2; D perhaps matches TRBD2 (6 bases). V lost 6 bases to trimming and J lost 6 bases, with 14 bases between them. The CDR3 is made up of 14 amino acids. CDR3 loop: CASRFRRVPGELFF. The CDR3 nucleotides are TGTGCCAGCAGATTCAGGAGGGTTCCCGGGGAGCTGTTTTTT.

This clonotype was seen more than once but under ten times. The chain has TRBV14 and TRBJ2-5, with a tentative D call TRBD2 (5 bases). Trimming removed 4 bases at V and 3 bases at J, with 18 bases between. The germline CDR1 and CDR2 sequences are SGHDN and FVKESK. CDR3 length: 16 residues. The CDR3 nucleotides read TGTGCCAGCAGCCTTGGGTTAAGGCACGGGGAAGAGACCCAGTACTTC. Protein product: CASSLGLRHGEETQYF.

This clonotype appeared a few times. The rearrangement links TRBV12-3 or TRBV12-4 to TRBJ1-5, with D perhaps TRBD1 (5 bases). The V gene lost 0 bases and the J gene lost 2 bases, with 5 bases spanning the gap. The CDR3 length is 14 residues. The CDR3 DNA follows: TGTGCCAGCAGTTTAGCCAGGGGCAATCAGCCCCAGCATTTT. It translates to CASSLARGNQPQHF.

The chain uses TRBV11-2 and TRBJ2-3, with 10 positions matching TRBD2. V shed 4 bases and J 0 bases; nucleotides not matched to a gene: 4. The CDR3 is 16 amino acids. CDR1 SGHAT and CDR2 FQNNGV come from the germline V gene. In DNA form, the CDR3 reads TGTGCCAGCAGCTCGGGACTAGCGCAGAGCACAGATACGCAGTATTTT. Translated, it gives CASSSGLAQSTDTQYF.

This chain uses TRBV20-1 with TRBJ2-2; TRBD1 matches at 7 bases. V shed 2 bases and J 6 bases; nucleotides not matched to a gene: 12. The CDR3 spans 16 residues. Germline values: CDR1 DFQATT, CDR2 SNEGSKA (reference sequence). The CDR3 reads CSARSLTGDPAGELFF. CDR3 DNA sequence: TGCAGTGCTAGAAGCTTAACAGGGGACCCGGCCGGGGAGCTGTTTTTT.

This clonotype was observed many times. The chain joins TRBV27 to TRBJ2-7; a possible D gene is TRBD2 (6 bases). V was cut by 3 bases and J by 5 bases, with 14 bases left in between. CDR1 is MNHEY and CDR2 is SMNVEV in the germline V gene (reference sequence). CDR3 length equals 14 residues. The CDR3 here is CASSLAPGGDEQYF. The CDR3 coding sequence is TGTGCCAGCAGTTTGGCGCCCGGAGGGGACGAGCAGTACTTC.

The chain uses TRBV29-1 and TRBJ2-1; 16 positions agree with TRBD2. CDR3 length: 14 amino acids. V was pared by 7 bases and J by 8 bases, with 5 bases of the junction left unmatched. Germline CDR1 is SQVTM and CDR2 is ANQGSEA. The CDR3 sequence is CSGGGLAGGDEQFF. The CDR3 DNA follows: TGCAGCGGGGGGGGACTAGCGGGAGGGGATGAGCAGTTCTTC.

This clonotype occurred a few times. The rearrangement uses TRBV5-1 and TRBJ2-5, with D unclear. The CDR3 extends over 15 amino acids. The ends were cut back, 0 bases at V and 2 bases at J, with 11 bases in the middle. The V gene's germline CDR1 is SGHRS and CDR2 YFSETQ. CDR3 sequence reads: CASSLDTLPQETQYF. The CDR3 DNA follows: TGCGCCAGCAGCTTGGACACCCTACCACAAGAGACCCAGTACTTC.

The rearrangement joins TRBV30 to TRBJ2-3; either TRBD1 or TRBD2 may fit D (5 bases each). Trimming cost V 2 bases and J 1 base, with 10 bases left between them. The CDR3 has 14 residues. Per the germline V gene, CDR1 is GTSNPN and CDR2 is SVGIG (reference sequence). The CDR3 sequence: CAWSPGTRTDTQYF. The CDR3 DNA reads as TGTGCCTGGAGTCCCGGGACCCGCACAGATACGCAGTATTTT.

The V and J genes are TRBV7-2 and TRBJ2-5; 7 bases match TRBD1. The germline V gene has CDR1 SGHTA and CDR2 FQGNSA. This CDR3 has 15 amino acids. V gave up 1 base and J gave up 5 bases; unmatched junction bases: 7. The CDR3: CASSLVEGARETQYF. CDR3 DNA sequence: TGTGCCAGCAGCTTAGTAGAGGGGGCCCGTGAGACCCAGTACTTC.

This clonotype was detected a few times. The chain carries TRBV20-1 and TRBJ1-6; D possibly corresponds to TRBD1 (6 bases). V lost 1 base and J lost 7, with 11 bases in between. CDR1 is DFQATT, CDR2 SNEGSKA, per germline (reference sequence). The CDR3 has 14 amino acids. CDR3 DNA: TGCAGTGCTAGAGCCGGGCAGGGGAATTCACCCCTCCACTTT. It encodes CSARAGQGNSPLHF.

This clonotype occurred many times. V is TRBV29-1 and J is TRBJ2-1; D is tentatively TRBD1 or TRBD2 (5 bases each). V shed 7 bases and J shed 6 bases, with 13 bases lying between them. This CDR3 is 12 amino acids long. Germline values: CDR1 SQVTM, CDR2 ANQGSEA. CDR3 sequence (DNA): TGCAGCGGGGGGTCCTTTGGCAATGAGCAGTTCTTC. It specifies CSGGSFGNEQFF.

This clonotype showed up many times. The genes are TRBV20-1 and TRBJ2-2; D remains ambiguous. Trimming removed 7 bases at V and 0 bases at J, with 12 bases between. CDR1 is DFQATT and CDR2 is SNEGSKA in the germline V gene (reference sequence). The CDR3 sequence is 14 residues long. For the CDR3, the DNA is TGCAGTGGGGTCAAAAGGGCGAACACCGGGGAGCTGTTTTTT. This encodes CSGVKRANTGELFF.

This clonotype was detected ten times or more. This chain uses TRBV5-1 with TRBJ1-4; D is possibly TRBD1 (6 bases). The CDR3 runs to 14 residues. The germline V gene encodes CDR1 SGHRS and CDR2 YFSETQ. Trimming took off 2 bases at V and 6 bases at J, with 11 bases between the two ends. This CDR3 is CASSLGDKDEKLFF. CDR3 DNA sequence: TGCGCCAGCAGCTTAGGGGACAAAGATGAAAAACTGTTTTTT.

V and J are TRBV24-1 and TRBJ2-1; 7 bases are shared with TRBD2. The CDR3 consists of 14 residues. Per the germline V gene, CDR1 is KGHDR and CDR2 is SFDVKD. The V and J ends lost 5 bases and 6 bases, in that order; junction bases with no gene match: 6. CDR3 sequence: CATSGLAEINEQFF. The CDR3 coding sequence is TGTGCCACCAGTGGGCTAGCGGAAATCAATGAGCAGTTCTTC.

The sample holds many counts of this clonotype. The chain joins TRBV20-1 to TRBJ2-7; possible D gene TRBD2, 6 bases. The V gene's germline CDR1 is DFQATT and CDR2 SNEGSKA (reference sequence). V was trimmed by 0 bases and J by 2 bases, leaving 14 bases between them. This CDR3 comprises 15 residues. The CDR3 sequence: CSARDGGRDPYEQYF. The CDR3 coding sequence is TGCAGTGCTAGAGATGGTGGGCGGGACCCCTACGAGCAGTACTTC.